The 25 T cell receptor beta chains given below trace back to one sample, sequenced in a study of cytomegalovirus exposure and HLA in healthy donors. The PCR made use of 60 Vbeta and 13 Jbeta primers. Repertoires were generated with immunoSEQ multiplex PCR, while TCRdb's copy carries only in-frame clones and drops some. The repertoire holds roughly 110,000 clones, with roughly 80% as singletons. Material: PBMCs. The receptors were gathered from a man aged 30 to 39 in good health and CMV-seropositive.

This clone showed up just once. The rearrangement uses TRBV11-1 and TRBJ1-5; 7 positions agree with TRBD1. After removal of 3 bases from V and 6 bases from J, the junction contained 11 bases not matched to a gene. Germline-derived CDR1 and CDR2 are SGHAT and FQDESV (reference sequence). The CDR3 is made up of 16 amino acids. Here the CDR3 DNA reads TGTGCCAGCAGCTTCCAGGGGGAGAGCTTCGGTCAGCCCCAGCATTTT. It yields the protein CASSFQGESFGQPQHF.

This chain connects TRBV18 to TRBJ2-7; D possibly corresponds to TRBD1 (5 bases). This CDR3 spans 13 amino acids. The V end was cut by 2 bases, the J end by 3 bases, with 8 bases between. Germline CDR1 reads KGHSH; CDR2 reads LQKENI. The CDR3 coding sequence is TGTGCCAGCTCACCAGGGGCAGACTACGAGCAGTACTTC. Translation: CASSPGADYEQYF.

The sample holds a few counts of this clone. The chain uses TRBV4-1 and TRBJ1-2; D is perhaps TRBD1 (5 bases). Germline loops: CDR1 MGHRA, CDR2 YSYEKL. With 4 bases removed from V and 4 bases from J, the gap between germline ends came to 16 bases. This CDR3 is built from 15 residues. In DNA, the CDR3 is TGCGCCAGCAGCCCCCTCCCGGGGGATGGCTATGGCTACACCTTC. Its protein product is CASSPLPGDGYGYTF.

The chain uses TRBV7-7 and TRBJ2-5; the D gene is possibly TRBD1 (5 bases). The CDR3 consists of 14 residues. V lost 1 base and J lost 1, with 7 bases in between. Germline V gene data show CDR1 as SSHAT and CDR2 as FNYEAQ (reference sequence). CDR3 in amino acids: CASSLGQSQETQYF. The CDR3 DNA reads as TGTGCCAGCAGCTTAGGACAGTCCCAAGAGACCCAGTACTTC.

This clone was recorded only once. The V gene is TRBV27, the J gene TRBJ1-4; D is undetermined. The V and J ends lost 2 bases and 4 bases respectively, with 8 bases between them. The CDR3 consists of 14 residues. Germline V gene data show CDR1 as MNHEY and CDR2 as SMNVEV (reference sequence). The CDR3 region has the DNA TGTGCCAGCAGTTTACGGTCGGTTAATGAAAAACTGTTTTTT. Translated: CASSLRSVNEKLFF.

In its sample, this clone was seen a few times. V gene TRBV10-2 combines with J gene TRBJ2-3; 12 bases line up with TRBD2. The CDR3 runs 15 residues. Germline CDR1 is WSHSY and CDR2 is SAAADI. Trimming removed 6 bases from V and 6 bases from J; junction bases left unmatched: 7. The CDR3 region has the DNA TGCGCCAGCAGCCTAGCGGGAGGGCCAGGGGATACGCAGTATTTT. As protein: CASSLAGGPGDTQYF.

The V call is TRBV28, the J call TRBJ2-7; D remains unclear. Germline CDR1 MDHEN, CDR2 SYDVKM. CDR3 size: 14 residues. V shed 4 bases and J shed 1 base, with 11 bases lying between them. CDR3 nucleotides: TGTGCCAGCAGTTATGGCGGTAGTTCCTACGAGCAGTACGTC. Translation gives CASSYGGSSYEQYV.

The chain recombines TRBV30 with TRBJ1-5; TRBD1 agrees at 10 bases. The CDR3 sequence is 14 residues long. The V and J ends lost 4 bases and 2 bases, in that order; junction bases with no gene match: 2. Germline CDR1 is GTSNPN and CDR2 is SVGIG (reference sequence). The CDR3 sequence is CAWTGTGGNQPQHF. CDR3 DNA: TGTGCCTGGACAGGGACAGGGGGCAATCAGCCCCAGCATTTT.

CDR3 in DNA: TGTGCCAGCAGCCGACAGCGTCGGGGGTCCCAGCATTTT. Protein product: CASSRQRRGSQHF. This chain uses TRBV6-5 with TRBJ1-5, with TRBD1 as a possible D gene (5 bases). CDR1 and CDR2 from the germline V gene are MNHEY and SVGAGI. V was shortened by 6 bases and J by 11 bases, with 17 bases between the two germline ends. This CDR3 comprises 13 residues.

The CDR3 loop reads CASSDWTANLAYEQYF. The DNA of the CDR3 is TGTGCCAGCAGTGATTGGACAGCCAATTTAGCCTACGAGCAGTACTTC. This chain uses TRBV6-1 with TRBJ2-7, with D perhaps matching TRBD1 (6 bases). V lost 3 bases and J 2 bases, leaving 17 bases between the germline ends. Germline lookup yields CDR1 MNHNS and CDR2 SASEGT. This CDR3 is 16 amino acids long.

This chain connects TRBV29-1 to TRBJ1-2; 10 positions agree with TRBD1. In germline, CDR1 is SQVTM, CDR2 ANQGSEA. The CDR3 loop spans 12 amino acids. Trimming cost V 3 bases and J 7 bases; bases outside gene matches: 2. CDR3 sequence reads: CSVEGQGIGYTF. The CDR3 nucleotides read TGCAGCGTTGAGGGACAGGGGATTGGCTACACCTTC. The variable domain in full, with the rest retrieved from reference TRBV29-1 and TRBJ1-2, is SAVISQKPSRDICQRGTSLTIQCQVDSQVTMMFWYRQQPGQSLTLIATANQGSEATYESGFVIDKFPISRPNLTFSTLTVSNMSPEDSSIYLCSVEGQGIGYTFGSGTRLTVV.

The chain couples TRBV28 to TRBJ1-2, with 10 bases identical to TRBD1. V trimming: 4 bases; J trimming: 6 bases; junction bases outside the gene matches: 5. There are 14 residues in the CDR3. Germline values: CDR1 MDHEN, CDR2 SYDVKM. CDR3: CASSSTTGGDGYTF. The CDR3 DNA is TGTGCCAGCAGTTCGACGACAGGGGGCGATGGCTACACCTTC.

V usage is TRBV19 and J usage is TRBJ2-5, with 7 bases identical to TRBD2. The CDR3 is made up of 15 amino acids. The V gene's germline CDR1 is LNHDA and CDR2 SQIVND (reference sequence). Unmatched junction bases numbered 7, after V lost 1 base and J lost 5 bases. The CDR3 bases are TGTGCCAGTAGTATAGGGTGGGAGGGCCGGGAGACCCAGTACTTC. This sequence encodes CASSIGWEGRETQYF.

The chain uses TRBV7-3 and TRBJ2-2, with 7 bases fitting TRBD1. The trim removed 6 bases at V and 6 bases at J, leaving 7 bases unmatched. Germline values: CDR1 SGHTA, CDR2 FQGTGA. This CDR3 is built from 14 residues. As DNA, the CDR3 is TGTGCCAGCAGTCGAGCTAGGGGGCCCGGGGAGCTGTTTTTT. Its protein product is CASSRARGPGELFF.

The rearrangement joins TRBV19 to TRBJ2-1; TRBD1 agrees at 7 bases. J lost 3 bases, V lost 4 bases, and 21 bases had no gene match. This CDR3 region has 20 residues. CDR1 and CDR2 (germline): LNHDA, SQIVND (reference sequence). CDR3 nucleotides: TGTGCCAGTAGTAGTCAACCCCGCGGACGGCACCGGGACAGCTACAATGAGCAGTTCTTC. It translates to CASSSQPRGRHRDSYNEQFF.

J is TRBJ1-4 and V is TRBV2; 7 positions match TRBD1. Germline CDR1 and CDR2: SNHLY and FYNNEI. The CDR3 has 14 residues. V trimming: 4 bases; J trimming: 8 bases; junction bases outside the gene matches: 7. In nucleotides, the CDR3 is TGTGCCAGCAGTGTGGGACAGATACCCGAAAAACTGTTTTTT. Translating it yields CASSVGQIPEKLFF.

This chain connects TRBV19 to TRBJ1-5; 7 nucleotides line up with TRBD1. The CDR3 totals 15 residues. V was pared by 5 bases and J by 0 bases, with 4 bases of the junction left unmatched. Per germline, CDR1 LNHDA and CDR2 SQIVND (reference sequence). Here the CDR3 reads CASSEGQHSNQPQHF. In DNA, the CDR3 is TGTGCCAGTAGTGAGGGACAGCATAGCAATCAGCCCCAGCATTTT. Combining the CDR3 with reference TRBV19 and TRBJ1-5 gives the whole variable domain DGGITQSPKYLFRKEGQNVTLSCEQNLNHDAMYWYRQDPGQGLRLIYYSQIVNDFQKGDIAEGYSVSREKKESFPLTVTSAQKNPTAFYLCASSEGQHSNQPQHFGDGTRLSIL.

Only one count was recorded for this clone. This chain connects TRBV9 to TRBJ2-1, with 8 positions matching TRBD2. CDR1 and CDR2 from the germline V gene are SGDLS and YYNGEE. Trimming removed 0 bases from V and 5 bases from J; junction bases left unmatched: 4. This CDR3 region has 15 residues. For the CDR3, the DNA is TGTGCCAGCAGCGTAGCGGGAGGGCCTAACAATGAGCAGTTCTTC. This encodes CASSVAGGPNNEQFF.

The V and J genes are TRBV7-9 and TRBJ2-7; 8 bases agree with TRBD1. Germline V gene data show CDR1 as SEHNR and CDR2 as FQNEAQ (reference sequence). J lost 4 bases, V lost 5 bases, and 7 bases had no gene match. The length of the CDR3 is 14 residues. CDR3 coding DNA: TGTGCCAGCAGCCCCTGGGACAGGAGTTACGAGCAGTACTTC. Protein product: CASSPWDRSYEQYF.

Here the CDR3 reads CASSYRDREPNTEAFF. Written as DNA, the CDR3 is TGTGCCAGCAGTTACCGGGACAGGGAGCCGAACACTGAAGCTTTCTTT. The chain links TRBV6-7 to TRBJ1-1; the match to TRBD1 covers 9 bases. TRBV6-7 is classed as an ORF, of uncertain function. Trimming removed 2 bases from V and 1 base from J; junction bases left unmatched: 5. The CDR3 contains 16 residues.

The chain couples TRBV11-2 to TRBJ2-3, with 8 nucleotides matching TRBD2. The germline CDR1 and CDR2 sequences are SGHAT and FQNNGV. V shed 3 bases, J shed 1 base, and the junction held 3 bases outside the gene matches. This CDR3 is 15 amino acids long. CDR3 DNA sequence: TGTGCCAGCAGCTTGGGGGGACTAGGCACAGATACGCAGTATTTT. This encodes CASSLGGLGTDTQYF.

This rearrangement joins TRBV29-1 to TRBJ2-3; TRBD1 agrees at 7 bases. V dropped 6 bases and J dropped 9; count of bases not matched to a gene: 9. CDR1 and CDR2 from the germline V gene are SQVTM and ANQGSEA. This CDR3 is 12 amino acids long. CDR3 protein: CSVLPGQWTQYF. The CDR3, as DNA: TGCAGCGTCCTCCCGGGACAGTGGACGCAGTATTTT.

As to this clone: Other DNA sequences in the sample encode the same CDR3. The genes are TRBV5-1 and TRBJ1-4; TRBD1 matches at 12 bases. V lost 3 bases to trimming and J lost 8 bases; unmatched junction nucleotides: 5. The CDR3 sequence is 15 residues long. Germline V gene lookup returns CDR1 SGHRS and CDR2 YFSETQ. The CDR3 nucleotides are TGCGCCAGCAGCTCAGCCGGGACAGGGGGCGAAAAACTGTTTTTT. Translation gives CASSSAGTGGEKLFF.

This chain connects TRBV5-6 to TRBJ2-6; D may be TRBD1 (5 bases). Looked up from germline, CDR1 is SGHDT and CDR2 is YYEEEE. The CDR3 has 15 amino acids. V shed 1 base and J shed 1 base, with 6 bases lying between them. CDR3 DNA sequence: TGTGCCAGCAGCTTGCCAGGGTCTGGGGCCAACGTCCTGACTTTC. Translation: CASSLPGSGANVLTF. The full variable domain, with the rest looked up from reference TRBV5-6 and TRBJ2-6, is DAGVTQSPTHLIKTRGQQVTLRCSPKSGHDTVSWYQQALGQGPQFIFQYYEEEERQRGNFPDRFSGHQFPNYSSELNVNALLLGDSALYLCASSLPGSGANVLTFGAGSRLTVL.

V and J are TRBV7-3 and TRBJ2-1; D is perhaps TRBD2 (6 bases). Per germline, CDR1 SGHTA and CDR2 FQGTGA. Trimming cost V 5 bases and J 3 bases, with 17 bases left between them. The CDR3 totals 16 residues. The CDR3 coding sequence is TGTGCCAGCAGCCGATTAGCTAGCGCTGGCTACAATGAGCAGTTCTTC. Translation gives CASSRLASAGYNEQFF. The full variable domain, with the rest looked up from reference TRBV7-3 and TRBJ2-1, is GAGVSQTPSNKVTEKGKYVELRCDPISGHTALYWYRQSLGQGPEFLIYFQGTGAADDSGLPNDRFFAVRPEGSVSTLKIQRTERGDSAVYLCASSRLASAGYNEQFFGPGTRLTVL.